This is a list of T cell receptor beta chains from one sample in a study of blood T cells in healthy people across ages. TCRdb reprocessed the 5' RACE reads via MiXCR and lists one record per CDR3 protein. The table lists some 880,000 distinct CDR3 sequences, roughly 35% of them singletons. Sequencing was done on a sample of blood. The receptor set was obtained from a man aged 18 to 30 in good health. The CDR3 runs from the conserved cysteine through the conserved F or W. Fields, in order: CDR3 length, V gene, D gene, J gene, clone size, CDR3 DNA, CDR3 protein. A D gene is named only where the DNA matches it firmly. Only some rows state a clone size, as once, few, many or a class for expanded clones.

>16|TRBV27|.|TRBJ2-7|.
TGTGCCAGCAGTTTAAGGCCCGAGGGTAGCGGATATACCCAGTACTTC
CASSLRPEGSGYTQYF
>15|TRBV5-1|.|TRBJ1-2|many
TGCGCCAGCAGCTTGGCACTGGGACAAGGTTATGGCTACACCTTC
CASSLALGQGYGYTF
>15|TRBV20-1|.|TRBJ1-1|.
TGCAGTGCTAGAGCCCCGGCAACAGGGTCCACTGAAGCTTTCTTT
CSARAPATGSTEAFF
>14|TRBV7-9|TRBD2|TRBJ2-1|.
TGTGCCAGCAGCGGTAGCGGGGACTACAATGAGCAGTTCTTC
CASSGSGDYNEQFF
>15|TRBV12-3/TRBV12-4|TRBD1|TRBJ1-3|.
TGTGCCAGCAGTTCGACGACAGGGCCTAAGGACACCATATATTTT
CASSSTTGPKDTIYF
>17|TRBV5-1|TRBD2|TRBJ2-3|.
TGCGCCAGCAGCTTGGCTGCGGAACTAGCGGGCACAGATACGCAGTATTTT
CASSLAAELAGTDTQYF
>18|TRBV5-6|.|TRBJ2-5|.
TGTGCCAGTAGCTTGGGAGGCTCGGGGGCCCTTTTCCAAGAGACCCAGTACTTC
CASSLGGSGALFQETQYF
>17|TRBV13|TRBD2|TRBJ2-4|.
TGTGCCAGCAGCCCAGACCCCCCGGGGGGGCTTTACAATGAGCAGTACTTC
CASSPDPPGGLYNEQYF
>15|TRBV6-6|.|TRBJ1-2|few
TGTGCCAGCAGCCCCTTCAGGGACGCTAACTATGGCTACACCTTC
CASSPFRDANYGYTF
>13|TRBV4-2|TRBD1|TRBJ2-1|.
TGTGCCAGCAGCCACGATCGACAGGGAAGGCAGTTCTTC
CASSHDRQGRQFF
>16|TRBV11-2|TRBD1|TRBJ2-3|.
TGTGCCAGCAGCGCCCGACAGGGACCCAGCACAGATACGCAGTATTTT
CASSARQGPSTDTQYF
>12|TRBV9|.|TRBJ2-1|.
TGTGCCAGCAGGGGGGGTCTTGGTGAGCAGTTCTTC
CASRGGLGEQFF
>13|TRBV6-1|.|TRBJ1-1|.
TGTGCCAGCAGTGATTTTGGGAACACTGAAGCTTTCTTT
CASSDFGNTEAFF
>14|TRBV27|.|TRBJ2-7|.
TGTGCCAGCAGTTTAAAGGGATTCTTCTACGAGCAGTACTTC
CASSLKGFFYEQYF
>14|TRBV12-3/TRBV12-4|.|TRBJ1-1|.
TGTGCCAGCAGTGTTCTTGGGGGCAACACTGAAGCTTTCTTT
CASSVLGGNTEAFF
>13|TRBV6-6|.|TRBJ1-5|.
TGTGCCAGCGACCCTGGTAGCAATCAGCCCCAGCATTTT
CASDPGSNQPQHF